These 12 T cell receptor beta chains share one sample of origin, sequenced in a study of Ad26.COV2.S vaccination and SARS-CoV-2 variants. As for treatment: around 19 received Ad26.COV2.S at low or high dose, single or two shots; about 5 received placebo; per-sample allocation not given. Sampling occurred on day 63 after the first vaccine or placebo injection. Assay: immunoSEQ multiplex PCR; the TCRdb copy retains only in-frame clones and omits some. The data hold about 410,000 clones, with about 90% observed a single time. Source: peripheral blood, taken in a trial of Ad26.COV2.S vaccine versus placebo. These receptors were obtained from a person aged 18-65 years who received the Ad26.COV2.S COVID-19 vaccine or a placebo.

This chain connects TRBV19 to TRBJ1-2; TRBD1 is a possible D gene (5 bases). Looked up from germline, CDR1 is LNHDA and CDR2 is SQIVND (reference sequence). The CDR3 covers 13 residues. The V gene lost 5 bases and the J gene lost 5 bases, with 12 bases spanning the gap. The CDR3 reads CASSHRTAYGYTF. The CDR3 DNA reads as TGTGCCAGTAGTCACAGGACGGCTTATGGCTACACCTTC.

The V gene is TRBV2, the J gene TRBJ1-5; 7 bases map to TRBD1. CDR3 length: 14 amino acids. CDR1 SNHLY and CDR2 FYNNEI come from the germline V gene. V shed 3 bases and J 6 bases; nucleotides not matched to a gene: 5. The CDR3 DNA reads as TGTGCCAGCAGTGACAGGGGGAGGACTCAGCCCCAGCATTTT. It encodes CASSDRGRTQPQHF.

Ten or more counts support this clone. The chain couples TRBV5-4 to TRBJ1-2; tentatively, D is TRBD1 (5 bases). Germline CDR1 reads SGHNT; CDR2 reads YYREEE (reference sequence). The V and J ends lost 5 bases and 4 bases respectively, with 24 bases between them. The CDR3 is 17 amino acids. The CDR3 here is CASSSLTLAGRGYGYTF. The CDR3 DNA reads TGTGCCAGCAGTTCCCTGACCCTTGCGGGACGGGGCTATGGCTACACCTTC.

This chain joins TRBV19 and TRBJ2-7; TRBD1 matches at 10 bases. Trimming took 1 base from V and 2 from J; bases not matched to a gene: 5. This CDR3 has 16 residues. Germline CDR1 and CDR2: LNHDA and SQIVND (reference sequence). CDR3 amino acids: CASSIVSGTGAYEQYF. The CDR3 DNA follows: TGTGCCAGTAGTATAGTCTCCGGGACAGGGGCCTACGAGCAGTACTTC.

The chain links TRBV5-6 to TRBJ1-3; D ambiguous. Trimming stripped 1 base from V and 0 bases from J, with 8 bases between. The CDR3 loop spans 15 amino acids. Per the germline V gene, CDR1 is SGHDT and CDR2 is YYEEEE. DNA for the CDR3: TGTGCCAGCAGCTTGAAGGAAAGCTCTGGAAACACCATATATTTT. Translated: CASSLKESSGNTIYF.

The CDR3 coding sequence is TGTGCCAGCATGGGAGGGGTTACCAATGAGCAGTTCTTC. It translates to CASMGGVTNEQFF. V gene TRBV28 combines with J gene TRBJ2-1, with 7 bases matching TRBD2. Germline CDR1 is MDHEN and CDR2 is SYDVKM. The V and J ends lost 7 bases and 6 bases, in that order; junction bases with no gene match: 6. This CDR3 is built from 13 residues.

J is TRBJ1-4 and V is TRBV25-1, with a tentative D call TRBD1 (5 bases). In germline, CDR1 is MGHDK, CDR2 SYGVNS. The CDR3 covers 13 residues. Trimming stripped 6 bases from V and 2 bases from J, with 7 bases between. CDR3 in amino acids: CASSRVTNEKLFF. CDR3 sequence (DNA): TGTGCCAGCAGCAGGGTGACTAATGAAAAACTGTTTTTT.

This sequence joins TRBV28 and TRBJ1-2, with 10 nucleotides matching TRBD1. V lost 6 bases to trimming and J lost 3 bases; unmatched junction nucleotides: 7. The germline V gene encodes CDR1 MDHEN and CDR2 SYDVKM. The CDR3 length is 15 residues. The CDR3, as DNA: TGTGCCAGCAGCTCCTGGACAGGGGGATACTATGGCTACACCTTC. The encoded protein is CASSSWTGGYYGYTF.

The rearrangement uses TRBV7-2 and TRBJ1-1; the D is unclear. CDR1 and CDR2 from the germline V gene are SGHTA and FQGNSA. The CDR3 has 13 amino acids. V was trimmed by 10 bases and J by 10 bases, leaving 22 bases between them. The CDR3 DNA is TGTGCCATCGAAAACTTGACGGGCGTTGGAGCTTTCTTT. This encodes CAIENLTGVGAFF.

This clone was recorded only once. The V gene is TRBV7-8, the J gene TRBJ2-5, with TRBD2 matching over 7 bases. The CDR3 totals 16 residues. V lost 5 bases, J lost 1 base, and 10 bases stayed unmatched. In germline, CDR1 is SGHVS, CDR2 FQNEAQ. The CDR3 DNA sequence: TGTGCCAGCAGCCCATGGGGGGGGGTGCCCCAAGAGACCCAGTACTTC. It translates to CASSPWGGVPQETQYF.

CDR3 region: CASSLLGLMTGQNTEAFF. CDR3 bases: TGTGCCAGCAGTTTATTGGGGCTGATGACAGGGCAGAACACTGAAGCTTTCTTT. V usage is TRBV27 and J usage is TRBJ1-1, with 7 bases aligning to TRBD1. This CDR3 comprises 18 residues. Germline V lookup: CDR1 MNHEY, CDR2 SMNVEV (reference sequence). V lost 1 base to trimming and J lost 1 base; unmatched junction nucleotides: 12.

The chain links TRBV9 to TRBJ2-3; possibly TRBD2 for D (6 bases). Germline V lookup: CDR1 SGDLS, CDR2 YYNGEE. This CDR3 has 15 residues. The V end lost 4 bases, the J end lost 2 bases, and 14 bases lay between the germline ends. The CDR3 DNA sequence: TGTGCCAGCAGCCTGGACTACCCTAACACAGATACGCAGTATTTT. Protein sequence: CASSLDYPNTDTQYF.